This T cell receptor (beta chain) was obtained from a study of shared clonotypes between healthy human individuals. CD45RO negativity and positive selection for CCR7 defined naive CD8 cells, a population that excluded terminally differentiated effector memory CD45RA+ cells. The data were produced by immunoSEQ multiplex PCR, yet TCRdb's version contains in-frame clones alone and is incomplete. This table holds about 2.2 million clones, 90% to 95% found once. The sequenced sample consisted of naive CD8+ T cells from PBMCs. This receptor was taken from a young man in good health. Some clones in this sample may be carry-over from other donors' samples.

The CDR3 DNA is TGTGCCAGCAGTTTAAGAGGGGGGGCAGTAGGCTACACCTTC. Translated: CASSLRGGAVGYTF. The chain links TRBV28 to TRBJ1-2; possible D gene TRBD1, 6 bases. The ends were cut back, 2 bases at V and 8 bases at J, with 15 bases in the middle. The CDR3 is made up of 14 amino acids. CDR1 is MDHEN, CDR2 SYDVKM, per germline.